The T cell receptor beta chain under discussion was sequenced for a study of response to subunit inactivated influenza vaccine. Overall study results and limits: That few new T cells are recruited by each seasonal influenza vaccination was the authors' suggestion.

The CDR3 runs 18 residues. In germline, CDR1 is LNHNV, CDR2 YYDKDF (reference sequence). V lost 0 bases and J 0 bases, leaving 12 bases between the germline ends. TCRdb reprocessed the RT-PCR reads with MiXCR, giving one entry per CDR3 protein. In the table there are 280,000 or so distinct CDR3 sequences, 20% to 25% of which are singletons. This clonotype was seen many times. Its antigen is currently unknown. Sequenced here: PBMCs from blood, sampled 21 months after vaccination. This TCR derives from a man between 50 and 69 years old who received an inactivated influenza vaccine. The gene calls are TRBV15 and TRBJ1-6; no firm D call. The CDR3 sequence: CATSREFQASSYNSPLHF. Written as DNA, the CDR3 is TGTGCCACCAGCAGAGAATTTCAGGCGAGCTCCTATAATTCACCCCTCCACTTT.